The clone carrying this TCR beta chain was seen a few times. Its antigen is still unknown. Other DNA sequences within the sample encode an identical CDR3. This sample stems from a study of beta chain features in type 1 diabetes. Study as a whole: Patients and healthy donors were similar in age, gender and cell yields.

It was one heparinised blood draw, averaging around 100 mL, that each donor gave. Broader study findings: When Type 1 diabetes patients were examined, their TCRB CDR3s proved moderately but significantly shorter in all four CD4+ subsets. Researchers reported that naive, central memory and Treg TCRB repertoires appeared more similar in patients than in healthy donors.

Every bit of the isolated RNA underwent reverse transcription, so sequencing read expressed TCRB transcripts. The assay was immunoSEQ multiplex PCR, and TCRdb's table has in-frame clones only and misses some. The sample has 350,000 to 400,000 clones, 10% to 15% seen once. The CDR3 is made up of 11 amino acids. V lost 11 bases and J lost 1, with 8 bases in between. Germline CDR1 SEHNR, CDR2 FQNEAQ (reference sequence). The sequencing input was naive CD4+ T cells from blood. The chain couples TRBV7-9 to TRBJ1-1, with D tentatively TRBD1 (6 bases). The clonotype was recovered from a young woman with type 1 diabetes. CDR3 protein: CAGGGNTEAFF. The CDR3 coding sequence is TGTGCCGGGGGCGGGAACACTGAAGCTTTCTTT.